One T cell receptor beta chain is described in this entry. Its antigen is undetermined. This record comes from a study of T cell responses to AZD1222 COVID-19 vaccine. The V gene's germline CDR1 is SNHLY and CDR2 FYNNEI. V was clipped by 8 bases and J by 0 bases; unmatched bases: 5. The CDR3 covers 15 residues. TCRdb's table, derived via immunoSEQ multiplex PCR, lists solely in-frame clones and lacks some. Altogether roughly 70,000 clones are present, roughly 87% being singletons, with the ten largest covering 17%. Study results and caveats: Spike was spanned by vaccine-associated CD4 TCRs, with dominance at 160-218 and 743-854. Clonal diversity was possibly underestimated; the donors were predominantly white British and more often female.

The rearrangement joins TRBV2 to TRBJ1-5, with 9 bases fitting TRBD1. This sample comprised peripheral blood, obtained on day 0 of AZD1222 vaccination. The clonotype originates from an adult in good health. CDR3 protein: CASGTGWDSNQPQHF. The DNA of the CDR3 is TGTGCCAGCGGGACAGGGTGGGATAGCAATCAGCCCCAGCATTTT.